This T cell receptor (beta chain) was documented in a study of CD8+CD57+ T cells in acquired aplastic anemia. Study summary: Sorting CD4+ and CD8+ cells gave DNA averaging around 3 ug. For CD4+ cells, healthy donors had an average of about 10.8 million reads. Study findings and constraints: Patients did not significantly differ from controls in CD8+ Simpson's diversity. Patients and controls shared twenty-nine CD8+ CDR3 sequences, which appeared highly expressed in patients and within their immunodominant clones.

This CDR3 is 15 amino acids long. V was shortened by 5 bases and J by 0 bases, with 10 bases between the two germline ends. Germline values: CDR1 LNHDA, CDR2 SQIVND (reference sequence). CDR3 and TCR beta VDJ profiling relied on a genomic DNA template. TCRdb re-called the reads through MiXCR, storing one row per CDR3 protein. The data contain 100,000 to 120,000 distinct CDR3 sequences, 51% of them seen just once; the ten biggest clones take up 30% to 35%. This clonotype was seen a few times. The antigen is undetermined. The sequenced sample was sorted CD4+, CD8+, or CD8+CD57+ T cells (not recorded which) from PBMCs. The rearrangement uses TRBV19 and TRBJ2-2, with D perhaps TRBD2 (5 bases). The origin of this receptor is a human donor in good health, serving as a control. The CDR3 nucleotides read TGTGCCAGTAGTGGCCGGGATCCGAACACCGGGGAGCTGTTTTTT. This sequence encodes CASSGRDPNTGELFF.